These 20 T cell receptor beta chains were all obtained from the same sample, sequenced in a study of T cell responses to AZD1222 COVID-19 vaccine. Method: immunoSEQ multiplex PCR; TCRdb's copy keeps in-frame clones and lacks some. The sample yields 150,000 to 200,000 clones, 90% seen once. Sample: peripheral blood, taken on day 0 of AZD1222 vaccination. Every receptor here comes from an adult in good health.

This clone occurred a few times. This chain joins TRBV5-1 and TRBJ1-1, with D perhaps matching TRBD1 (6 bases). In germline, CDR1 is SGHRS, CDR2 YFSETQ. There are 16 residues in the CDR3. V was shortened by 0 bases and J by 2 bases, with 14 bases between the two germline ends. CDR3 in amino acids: CASSLDTWTVNTEAFF. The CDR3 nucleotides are TGCGCCAGCAGCTTGGATACGTGGACAGTAAACACTGAAGCTTTCTTT.

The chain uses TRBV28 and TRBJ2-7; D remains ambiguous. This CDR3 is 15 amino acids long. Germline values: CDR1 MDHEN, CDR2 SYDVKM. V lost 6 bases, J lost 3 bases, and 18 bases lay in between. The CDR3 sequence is CASSLSYRIFYEQYF. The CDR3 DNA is TGTGCCAGCAGCCTATCATATCGAATCTTCTACGAGCAGTACTTC. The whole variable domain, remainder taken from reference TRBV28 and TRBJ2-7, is DVKVTQSSRYLVKRTGEKVFLECVQDMDHENMFWYRQDPGLGLRLIYFSYDVKMKEKGDIPEGYSVSREKKERFSLILESASTNQTSMYLCASSLSYRIFYEQYFGPGTRLTVT.

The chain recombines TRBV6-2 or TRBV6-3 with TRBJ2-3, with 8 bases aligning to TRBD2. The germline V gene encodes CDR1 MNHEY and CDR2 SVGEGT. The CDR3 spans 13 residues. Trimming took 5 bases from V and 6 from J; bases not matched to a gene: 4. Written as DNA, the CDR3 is TGTGCCAGCAGTGGGCGGGGGGTGGATACGCAGTATTTT. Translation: CASSGRGVDTQYF.

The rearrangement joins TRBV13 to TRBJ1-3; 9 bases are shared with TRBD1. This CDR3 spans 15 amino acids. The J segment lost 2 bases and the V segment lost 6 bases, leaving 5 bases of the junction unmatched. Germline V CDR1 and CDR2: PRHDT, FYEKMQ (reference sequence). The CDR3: CASRATGGTGNTIYF. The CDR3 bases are TGTGCCAGCAGGGCGACAGGGGGAACTGGAAACACCATATATTTT.

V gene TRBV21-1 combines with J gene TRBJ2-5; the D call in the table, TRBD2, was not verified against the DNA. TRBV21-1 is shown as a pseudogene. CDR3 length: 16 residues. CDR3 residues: CASNPHRRTCGETQYF. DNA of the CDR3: TGTGCCAGCAACCCTCACCGGCGGACTTGCGGTGAGACCCAGTACTTC.

CDR3 in DNA: TGTGCCAGCAGCGATTCCGGGACACGGAACACTGAAGCTTTCTTT. Protein sequence: CASSDSGTRNTEAFF. The rearrangement links TRBV7-9 to TRBJ1-1, with D possibly matching TRBD1 (6 bases). Trimming left V 5 bases short and J 1 base short, with 14 bases between. Germline V gene sequence: CDR1 SEHNR, CDR2 FQNEAQ (reference sequence). The CDR3 runs 15 residues.

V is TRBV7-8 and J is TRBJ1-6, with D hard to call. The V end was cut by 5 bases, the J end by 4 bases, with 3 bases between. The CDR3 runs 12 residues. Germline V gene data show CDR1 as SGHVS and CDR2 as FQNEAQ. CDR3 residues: CASSAYNSPLHF. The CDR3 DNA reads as TGTGCCAGCAGCGCATATAATTCACCCCTCCACTTT. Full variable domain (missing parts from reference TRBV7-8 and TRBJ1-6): GAGVSQSPRYKVAKRGQDVALRCDPISGHVSLFWYQQALGQGPEFLTYFQNEAQLDKSGLPSDRFFAERPEGSVSTLKIQRTQQEDSAVYLCASSAYNSPLHFGNGTRLTVT.

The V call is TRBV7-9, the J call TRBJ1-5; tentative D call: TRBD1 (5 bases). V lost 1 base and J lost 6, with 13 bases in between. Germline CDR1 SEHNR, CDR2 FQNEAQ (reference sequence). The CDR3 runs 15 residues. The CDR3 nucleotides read TGTGCCAGCAGCTTAGAGCCTGGGGGGAGTCAGCCCCAGCATTTT. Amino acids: CASSLEPGGSQPQHF.

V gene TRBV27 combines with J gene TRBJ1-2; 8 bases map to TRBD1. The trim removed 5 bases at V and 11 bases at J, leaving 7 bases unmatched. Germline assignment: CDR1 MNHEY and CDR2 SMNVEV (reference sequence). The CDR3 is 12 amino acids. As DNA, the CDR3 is TGTGCCAGCAGTAAGACAGGGGCCCTATACACCTTC. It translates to CASSKTGALYTF.

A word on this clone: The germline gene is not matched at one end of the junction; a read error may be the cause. Here the CDR3 reads CASSEDDTQDDSPLHF. CDR3 sequence (DNA): TGTGCTAGCAGCGAAGACGACACCCAAGATGATTCACCCCTCCACTTT. The rearrangement links TRBV7-7 to TRBJ1-6; no definite D call. The CDR3 is made up of 16 amino acids. Germline V gene sequence: CDR1 SSHAT, CDR2 FNYEAQ (reference sequence).

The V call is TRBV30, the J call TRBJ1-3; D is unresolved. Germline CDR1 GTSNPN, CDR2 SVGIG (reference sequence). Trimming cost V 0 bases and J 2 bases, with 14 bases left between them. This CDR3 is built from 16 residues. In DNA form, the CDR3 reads TGTGCCTGGAGTGTAAAGCCACCAGCGCCTGGAAACACCATATATTTT. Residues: CAWSVKPPAPGNTIYF. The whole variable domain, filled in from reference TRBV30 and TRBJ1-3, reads SQTIHQWPATLVQPVGSPLSLECTVEGTSNPNLYWYRQAAGRGLQLLFYSVGIGQISSEVPQNLSASRPQDRQFILSSKKLLLSDSGFYLCAWSVKPPAPGNTIYFGEGSWLTVV.

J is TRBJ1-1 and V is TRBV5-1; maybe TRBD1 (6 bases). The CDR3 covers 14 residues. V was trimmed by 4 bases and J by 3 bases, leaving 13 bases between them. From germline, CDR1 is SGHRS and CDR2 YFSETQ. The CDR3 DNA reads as TGCGCCAGCAGCCCAACAGGGTCACACACTGAAGCTTTCTTT. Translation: CASSPTGSHTEAFF.

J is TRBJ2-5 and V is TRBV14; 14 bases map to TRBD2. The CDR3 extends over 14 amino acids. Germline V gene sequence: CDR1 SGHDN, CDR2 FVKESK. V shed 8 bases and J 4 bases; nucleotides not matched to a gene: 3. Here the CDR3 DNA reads TGTGCCAGCTCCGGACTAGCGGGGGGAGAGACCCAGTACTTC. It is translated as CASSGLAGGETQYF.

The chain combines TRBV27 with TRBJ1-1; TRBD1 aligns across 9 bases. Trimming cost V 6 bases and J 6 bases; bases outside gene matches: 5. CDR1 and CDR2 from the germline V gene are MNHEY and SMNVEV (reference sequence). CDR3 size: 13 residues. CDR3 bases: TGTGCCAGCAGAGGGACAGGGTTCGCTGAAGCTTTCTTT. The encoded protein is CASRGTGFAEAFF.

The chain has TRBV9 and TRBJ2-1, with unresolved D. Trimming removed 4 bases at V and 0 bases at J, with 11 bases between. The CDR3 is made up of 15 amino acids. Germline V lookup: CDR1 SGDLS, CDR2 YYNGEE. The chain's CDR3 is CASSSAGSSYNEQFF. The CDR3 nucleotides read TGTGCCAGCAGCTCGGCAGGCAGCTCCTACAATGAGCAGTTCTTC.

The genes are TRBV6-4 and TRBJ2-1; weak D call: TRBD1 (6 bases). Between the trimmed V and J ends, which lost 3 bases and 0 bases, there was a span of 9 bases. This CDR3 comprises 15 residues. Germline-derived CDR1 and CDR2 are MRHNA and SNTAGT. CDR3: CASSEDSYSYNEQFF. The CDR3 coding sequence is TGTGCCAGCAGTGAGGACAGTTACTCCTACAATGAGCAGTTCTTC.

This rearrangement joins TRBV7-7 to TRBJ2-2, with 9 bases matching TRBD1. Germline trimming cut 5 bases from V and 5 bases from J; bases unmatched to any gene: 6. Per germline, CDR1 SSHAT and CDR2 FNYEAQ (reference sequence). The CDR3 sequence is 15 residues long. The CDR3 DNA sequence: TGTGCCAGCAGCCCGGGGACAGGGAAAACCGGGGAGCTGTTTTTT. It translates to CASSPGTGKTGELFF.

CDR3: CAWSEGTGNSPLHF. In DNA, the CDR3 is TGTGCCTGGAGTGAGGGGACAGGCAATTCACCCCTCCACTTT. This chain connects TRBV30 to TRBJ1-6; 8 bases line up with TRBD1. With 1 base clipped from V and 7 bases from J, the junction kept 3 bases outside the gene matches. The CDR3 covers 14 residues. CDR1 and CDR2 (germline): GTSNPN, SVGIG (reference sequence).

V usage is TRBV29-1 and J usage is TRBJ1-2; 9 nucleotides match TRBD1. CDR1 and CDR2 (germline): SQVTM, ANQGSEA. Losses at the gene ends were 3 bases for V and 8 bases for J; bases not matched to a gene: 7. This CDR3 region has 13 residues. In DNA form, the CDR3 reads TGCAGCGTTGAGCCTGGACAGGGGTACGGCTACACCTTC. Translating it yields CSVEPGQGYGYTF.

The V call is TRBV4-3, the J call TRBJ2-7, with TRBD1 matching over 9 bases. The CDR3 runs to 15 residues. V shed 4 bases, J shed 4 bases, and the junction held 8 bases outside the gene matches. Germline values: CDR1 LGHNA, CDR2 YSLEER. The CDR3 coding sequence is TGCGCCAGCAGCCCTATAGTGGGGACAGGGTACGAGCAGTACTTC. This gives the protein CASSPIVGTGYEQYF.